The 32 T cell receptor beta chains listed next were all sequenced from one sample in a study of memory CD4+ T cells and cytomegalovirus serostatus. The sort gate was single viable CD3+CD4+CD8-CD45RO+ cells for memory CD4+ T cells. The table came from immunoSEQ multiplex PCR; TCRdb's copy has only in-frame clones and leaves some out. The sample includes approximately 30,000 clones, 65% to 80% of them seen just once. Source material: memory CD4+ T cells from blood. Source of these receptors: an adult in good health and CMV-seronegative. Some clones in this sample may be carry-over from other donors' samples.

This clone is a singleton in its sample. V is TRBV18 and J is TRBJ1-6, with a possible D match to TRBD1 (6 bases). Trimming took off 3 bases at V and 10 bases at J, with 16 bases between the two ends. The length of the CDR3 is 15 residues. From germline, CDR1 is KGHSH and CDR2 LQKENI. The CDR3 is CASSPLRGGGSPLHF. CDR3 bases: TGTGCCAGCTCACCCCTGAGGGGGGGTGGGTCACCCCTCCACTTT.

The CDR3 DNA reads TGTGCCAGCAGTTACGTCGGCAGTCGTAATGAAAAACTGTTTTTT. Protein product: CASSYVGSRNEKLFF. This chain links TRBV6-5 with TRBJ1-4; D call uncertain. Trimming shortened V by 2 bases and J by 4 bases, and 11 bases separated the two germline ends. This CDR3 is 15 amino acids long. CDR1 MNHEY and CDR2 SVGAGI come from the germline V gene.

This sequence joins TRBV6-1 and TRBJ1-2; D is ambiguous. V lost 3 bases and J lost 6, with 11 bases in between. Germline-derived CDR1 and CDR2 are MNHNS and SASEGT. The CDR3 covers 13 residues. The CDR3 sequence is CASSDLGRDGYTF. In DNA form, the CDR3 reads TGTGCCAGCAGTGACCTCGGCCGGGATGGCTACACCTTC.

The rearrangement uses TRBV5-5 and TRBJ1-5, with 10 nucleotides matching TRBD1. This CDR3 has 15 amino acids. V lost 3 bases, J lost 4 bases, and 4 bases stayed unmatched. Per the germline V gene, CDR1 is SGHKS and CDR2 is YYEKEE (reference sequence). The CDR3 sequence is CASSWTGGYNQPQHF. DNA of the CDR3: TGTGCCAGCAGCTGGACAGGGGGGTATAATCAGCCCCAGCATTTT.

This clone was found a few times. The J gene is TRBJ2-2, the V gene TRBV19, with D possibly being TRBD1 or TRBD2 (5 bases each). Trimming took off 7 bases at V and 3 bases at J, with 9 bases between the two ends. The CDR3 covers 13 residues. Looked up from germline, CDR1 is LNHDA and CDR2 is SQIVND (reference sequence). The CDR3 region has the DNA TGTGCCAGTAACGGGGCCGACACCGGGGAGCTGTTTTTT. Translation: CASNGADTGELFF.

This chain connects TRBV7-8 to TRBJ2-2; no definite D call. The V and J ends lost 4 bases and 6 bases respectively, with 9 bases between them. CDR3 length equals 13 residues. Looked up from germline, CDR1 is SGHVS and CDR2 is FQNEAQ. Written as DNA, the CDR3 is TGTGCCAGCAGCTGGGCTAGGTCCGGGGAGCTGTTTTTT. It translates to CASSWARSGELFF.

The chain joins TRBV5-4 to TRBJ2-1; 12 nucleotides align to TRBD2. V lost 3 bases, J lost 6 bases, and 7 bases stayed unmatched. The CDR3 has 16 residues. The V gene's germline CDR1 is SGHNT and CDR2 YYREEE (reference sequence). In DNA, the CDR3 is TGTGCCAGCAGCTCCCTAGCGGGGGGGCCGCTCAATGAGCAGTTCTTC. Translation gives CASSSLAGGPLNEQFF.

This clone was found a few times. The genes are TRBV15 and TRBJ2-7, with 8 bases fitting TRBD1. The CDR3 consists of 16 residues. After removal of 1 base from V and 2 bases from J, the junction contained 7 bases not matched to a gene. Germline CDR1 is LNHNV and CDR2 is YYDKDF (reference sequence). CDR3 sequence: CATSRGPDRGTYEQYF. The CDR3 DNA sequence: TGTGCCACCAGCAGAGGACCCGACAGGGGTACCTACGAGCAGTACTTC. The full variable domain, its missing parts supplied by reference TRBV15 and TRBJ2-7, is DAMVIQNPRYQVTQFGKPVTLSCSQTLNHNVMYWYQQKSSQAPKLLFHYYDKDFNNEADTPDNFQSRRPNTSFCFLDIRSPGLGDTAMYLCATSRGPDRGTYEQYFGPGTRLTVT.

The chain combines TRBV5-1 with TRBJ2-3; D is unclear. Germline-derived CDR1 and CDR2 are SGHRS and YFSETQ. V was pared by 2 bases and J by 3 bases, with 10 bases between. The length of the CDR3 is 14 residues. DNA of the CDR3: TGCGCCAGCAGCTTTAGGATTGGAACAGATACGCAGTATTTT. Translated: CASSFRIGTDTQYF.

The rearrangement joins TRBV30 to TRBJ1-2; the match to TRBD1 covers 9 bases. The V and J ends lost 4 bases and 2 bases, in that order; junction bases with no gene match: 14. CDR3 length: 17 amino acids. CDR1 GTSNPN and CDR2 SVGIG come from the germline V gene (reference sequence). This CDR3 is CAWKIQGAPTGNYGYTF. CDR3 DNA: TGTGCCTGGAAGATACAGGGGGCTCCCACTGGGAACTATGGCTACACCTTC.

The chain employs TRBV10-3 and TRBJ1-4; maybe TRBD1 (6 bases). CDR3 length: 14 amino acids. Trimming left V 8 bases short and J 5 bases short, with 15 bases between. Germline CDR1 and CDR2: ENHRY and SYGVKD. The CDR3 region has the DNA TGTGCCATCGGGGAGGACAGACAAAATGAAAAACTGTTTTTT. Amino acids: CAIGEDRQNEKLFF.

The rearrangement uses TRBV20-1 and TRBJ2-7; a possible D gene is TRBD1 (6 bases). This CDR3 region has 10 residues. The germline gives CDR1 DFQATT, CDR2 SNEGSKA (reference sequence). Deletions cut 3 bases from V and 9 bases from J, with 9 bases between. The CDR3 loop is CSASGRGQYF. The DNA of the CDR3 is TGCAGTGCTAGCGGCAGGGGGCAGTACTTC.

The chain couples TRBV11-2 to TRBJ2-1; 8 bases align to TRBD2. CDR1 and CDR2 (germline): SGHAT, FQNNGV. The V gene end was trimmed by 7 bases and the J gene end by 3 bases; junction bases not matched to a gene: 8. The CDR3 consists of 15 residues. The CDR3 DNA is TGTGCCAGCACTCATAGTACTAGCGGCTACAATGAGCAGTTCTTC. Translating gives CASTHSTSGYNEQFF.

The CDR3 DNA sequence: TGTGCCAGCAGCTCCAGGACAGGGTCTAGGAAGGGGGCCAACGTCCTGACTTTC. It yields the protein CASSSRTGSRKGANVLTF. V usage is TRBV11-3 and J usage is TRBJ2-6; 8 bases fit TRBD1. Germline CDR1 reads SGHNT; CDR2 reads YENEEA. With V trimmed by 4 bases and J by 4 bases, 12 bases remained unmatched. The CDR3 consists of 18 residues.

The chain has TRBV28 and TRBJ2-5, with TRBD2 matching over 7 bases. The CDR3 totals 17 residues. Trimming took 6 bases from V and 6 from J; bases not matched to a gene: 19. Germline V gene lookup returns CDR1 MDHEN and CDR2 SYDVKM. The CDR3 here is CASSSSLSGGGGKTQYF. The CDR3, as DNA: TGTGCCAGCAGCTCATCACTCTCGGGGGGAGGTGGAAAGACCCAGTACTTC. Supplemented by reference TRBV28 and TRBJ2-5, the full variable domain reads DVKVTQSSRYLVKRTGEKVFLECVQDMDHENMFWYRQDPGLGLRLIYFSYDVKMKEKGDIPEGYSVSREKKERFSLILESASTNQTSMYLCASSSSLSGGGGKTQYFGPGTRLLVL.

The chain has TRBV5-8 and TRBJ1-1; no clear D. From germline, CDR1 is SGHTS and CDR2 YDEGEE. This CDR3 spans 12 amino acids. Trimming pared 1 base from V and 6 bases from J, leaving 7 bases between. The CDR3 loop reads CASSLIMAEAFF. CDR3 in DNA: TGTGCCAGCAGCTTGATTATGGCTGAAGCTTTCTTT.

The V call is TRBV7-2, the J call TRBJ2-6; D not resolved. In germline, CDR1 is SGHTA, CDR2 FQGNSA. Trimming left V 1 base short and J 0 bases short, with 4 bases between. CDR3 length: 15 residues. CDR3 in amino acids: CASSLGGSGANVLTF. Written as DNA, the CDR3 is TGTGCCAGCAGCTTAGGAGGCTCTGGGGCCAACGTCCTGACTTTC.

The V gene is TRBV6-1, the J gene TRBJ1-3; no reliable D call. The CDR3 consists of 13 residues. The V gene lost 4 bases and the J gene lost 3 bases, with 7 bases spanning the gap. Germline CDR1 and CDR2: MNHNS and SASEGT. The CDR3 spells CASSGTVGNTIYF. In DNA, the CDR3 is TGTGCCAGCAGTGGAACAGTTGGAAACACCATATATTTT.

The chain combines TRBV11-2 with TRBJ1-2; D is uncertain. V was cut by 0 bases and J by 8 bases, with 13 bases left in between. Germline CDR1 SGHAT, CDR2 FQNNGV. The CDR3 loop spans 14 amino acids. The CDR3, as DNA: TGTGCCAGCAGCTTAGATTTCGTAGCTGGAGGCTACACCTTC. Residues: CASSLDFVAGGYTF.

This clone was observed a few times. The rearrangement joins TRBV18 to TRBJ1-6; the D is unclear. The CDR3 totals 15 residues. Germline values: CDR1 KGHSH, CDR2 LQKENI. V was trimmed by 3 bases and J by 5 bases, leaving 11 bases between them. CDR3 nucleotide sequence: TGTGCCAGCTCACCGAACCCCCAGAATAATTCACCCCTCCACTTT. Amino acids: CASSPNPQNNSPLHF.

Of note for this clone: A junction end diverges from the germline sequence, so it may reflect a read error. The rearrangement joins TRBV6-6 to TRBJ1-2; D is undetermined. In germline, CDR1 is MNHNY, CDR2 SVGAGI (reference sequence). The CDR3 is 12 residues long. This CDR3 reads CASSEQQYQPLF. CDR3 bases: TGTGCCAGCAGTGAGCAACAGTACCAGCCGCTCTTC.

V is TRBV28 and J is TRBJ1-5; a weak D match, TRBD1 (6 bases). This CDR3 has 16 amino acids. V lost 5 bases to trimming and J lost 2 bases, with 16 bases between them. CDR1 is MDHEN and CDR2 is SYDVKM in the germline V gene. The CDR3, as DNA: TGTGCCAGCAGTATTACAGGGATTCTTGGCAATCAGCCCCAGCATTTT. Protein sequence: CASSITGILGNQPQHF.

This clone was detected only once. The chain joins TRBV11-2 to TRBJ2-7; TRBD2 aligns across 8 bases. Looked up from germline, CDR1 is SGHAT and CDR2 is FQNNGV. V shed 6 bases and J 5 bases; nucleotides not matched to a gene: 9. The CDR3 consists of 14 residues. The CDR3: CASRGGSGGHEQYF. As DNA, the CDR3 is TGTGCCAGCAGGGGAGGGAGCGGGGGCCACGAGCAGTACTTC. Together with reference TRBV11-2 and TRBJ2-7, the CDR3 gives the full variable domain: EAGVAQSPRYKIIEKRQSVAFWCNPISGHATLYWYQQILGQGPKLLIQFQNNGVVDDSQLPKDRFSAERLKGVDSTLKIQPAKLEDSAVYLCASRGGSGGHEQYFGPGTRLTVT.

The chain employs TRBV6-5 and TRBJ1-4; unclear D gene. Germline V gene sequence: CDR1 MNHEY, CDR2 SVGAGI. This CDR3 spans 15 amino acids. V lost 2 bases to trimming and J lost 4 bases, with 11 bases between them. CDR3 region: CASSYGRRSNEKLFF. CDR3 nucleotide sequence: TGTGCCAGCAGTTACGGTCGACGGAGTAATGAAAAACTGTTTTTT.

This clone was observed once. The CDR3 is CASSFPRDSGREAGELFF. In DNA form, the CDR3 reads TGTGCCAGCAGCTTCCCCCGGGACAGTGGGCGCGAGGCCGGGGAGCTGTTTTTT. This chain uses TRBV5-4 with TRBJ2-2, with TRBD1 matching 7 bases. The CDR3 extends over 18 amino acids. Trimming took 2 bases from V and 6 from J; bases not matched to a gene: 16. The V gene's germline CDR1 is SGHNT and CDR2 YYREEE (reference sequence).

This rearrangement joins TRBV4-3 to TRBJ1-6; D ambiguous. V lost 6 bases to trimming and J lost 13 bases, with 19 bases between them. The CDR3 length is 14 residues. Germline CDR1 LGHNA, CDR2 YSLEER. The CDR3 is CASSPTDPLGPLHF. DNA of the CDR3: TGCGCCAGCAGTCCTACAGACCCCCTGGGTCCCCTCCACTTT.

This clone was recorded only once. The CDR3 loop is CASSTPGRANTGELFF. The CDR3 coding sequence is TGTGCCAGCAGCACTCCAGGGCGGGCGAACACCGGGGAGCTGTTTTTT. V and J are TRBV5-6 and TRBJ2-2, with D possibly being TRBD1 or TRBD2 (5 bases each). The CDR3 loop spans 16 amino acids. Trimming took off 4 bases at V and 0 bases at J, with 13 bases between the two ends. CDR1 and CDR2 from the germline V gene are SGHDT and YYEEEE.

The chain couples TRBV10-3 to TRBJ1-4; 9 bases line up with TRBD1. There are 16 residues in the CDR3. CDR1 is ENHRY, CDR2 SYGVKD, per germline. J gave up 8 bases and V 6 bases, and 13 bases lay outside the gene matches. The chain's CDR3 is CAISDQGTGYIEKLFF. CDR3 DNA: TGTGCCATCAGCGACCAGGGGACAGGGTATATCGAAAAACTGTTTTTT.

The CDR3 sequence: CASSLWAGGNSPLHF. The CDR3 region has the DNA TGTGCCAGCAGTTTATGGGCAGGGGGAAATTCACCCCTCCACTTT. The chain couples TRBV28 to TRBJ1-6; TRBD1 aligns across 7 bases. Germline CDR1 and CDR2: MDHEN and SYDVKM. Germline trimming cut 0 bases from V and 7 bases from J; bases unmatched to any gene: 3. The CDR3 contains 15 residues.

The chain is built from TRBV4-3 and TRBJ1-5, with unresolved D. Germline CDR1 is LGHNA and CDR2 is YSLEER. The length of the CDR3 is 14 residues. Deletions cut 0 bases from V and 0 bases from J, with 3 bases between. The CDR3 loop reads CASSQEDSNQPQHF. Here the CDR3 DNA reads TGCGCCAGCAGCCAAGAGGATAGCAATCAGCCCCAGCATTTT.

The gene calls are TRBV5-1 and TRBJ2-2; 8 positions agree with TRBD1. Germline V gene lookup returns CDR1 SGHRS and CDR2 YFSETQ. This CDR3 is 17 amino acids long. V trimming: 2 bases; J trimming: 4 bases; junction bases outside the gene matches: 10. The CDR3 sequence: CASSFWQGAEITGELFF. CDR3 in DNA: TGCGCCAGCAGCTTTTGGCAGGGGGCGGAAATCACCGGGGAGCTGTTTTTT.

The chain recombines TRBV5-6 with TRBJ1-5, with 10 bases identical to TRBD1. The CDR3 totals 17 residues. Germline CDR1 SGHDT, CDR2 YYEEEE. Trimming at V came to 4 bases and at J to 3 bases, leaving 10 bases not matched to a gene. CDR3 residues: CASSVTGTGDHNQPQHF. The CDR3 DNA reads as TGTGCCAGCAGCGTCACCGGGACAGGGGACCACAATCAGCCCCAGCATTTT.